These 24 T cell receptor beta chains originate from one sample sequenced in a study of shared clonotypes between healthy human individuals (dated by TCRdb to 2018 to 2021). Libraries were prepared through the immunoSEQ multiplex PCR assay. TCRdb took this table from immuneACCESS and kept in-frame rearrangements with V and J called. Such tables lack part of the clones; where checked against another copy, unresolved V genes explain under half of the gap, and the rest is unexplained. The sample table shows over a million clones, and about 80% are seen once. Of the sample, 0.55% to 0.7% is held by the ten largest clones. Material for sequencing was memory CD4+ T cells from PBMCs. Interpreted using the paper, the cell subset or site label stands for: CD45RA-negative fraction. The origin of the receptors is a man between 18 and 29 years old in good health. Some clones in this sample may be carry-over from other donors' samples.

The rearrangement links TRBV9 to TRBJ2-1; TRBD1 might be the D (6 bases). Trimming pared 4 bases from V and 2 bases from J, leaving 13 bases between. The CDR3 sequence is 15 residues long. Germline values: CDR1 SGDLS, CDR2 YYNGEE. The CDR3 DNA reads as TGTGCCAGCAGCCCCCAGGGGAAAGCCTACAATGAGCAGTTCTTC. This encodes CASSPQGKAYNEQFF.

This clone turned up a few times. This sequence joins TRBV7-9 and TRBJ2-3, with 13 bases fitting TRBD2. This CDR3 contains 15 residues. V lost 4 bases to trimming and J lost 5 bases; unmatched junction nucleotides: 3. CDR1 SEHNR and CDR2 FQNEAQ come from the germline V gene (reference sequence). The CDR3 bases are TGTGCCAGCAGCTGGACTAGCGGGAGACAAGATACGCAGTATTTT. Protein product: CASSWTSGRQDTQYF. The whole variable domain, remainder taken from reference TRBV7-9 and TRBJ2-3, is DTGVSQNPRHKITKRGQNVTFRCDPISEHNRLYWYRQTLGQGPEFLTYFQNEAQLEKSRLLSDRFSAERPKGSFSTLEIQRTEQGDSAMYLCASSWTSGRQDTQYFGPGTRLTVL.

The V gene is TRBV6-5, the J gene TRBJ1-1, with a tentative D call TRBD1 (5 bases). CDR1 is MNHEY and CDR2 is SVGAGI in the germline V gene. Trimming cost V 0 bases and J 3 bases, with 11 bases left between them. The CDR3 is made up of 15 amino acids. Here the CDR3 reads CASSYSRLGDTEAFF. CDR3 bases: TGTGCCAGCAGTTACTCACGGTTGGGGGACACTGAAGCTTTCTTT.

J is TRBJ2-7 and V is TRBV27; 10 bases match TRBD1. This CDR3 spans 16 amino acids. J lost 3 bases, V lost 3 bases, and 8 bases had no gene match. Germline V CDR1 and CDR2: MNHEY, SMNVEV (reference sequence). The CDR3 DNA follows: TGTGCCAGCAGTTTTACCCCGGGACAGGGGAGCTACGAGCAGTACTTC. Translation: CASSFTPGQGSYEQYF.

This chain connects TRBV9 to TRBJ1-5; D is unresolved. The V gene lost 0 bases and the J gene lost 5 bases, with 6 bases spanning the gap. In germline, CDR1 is SGDLS, CDR2 YYNGEE. The CDR3 is 13 amino acids. The CDR3 is CASSVDGDQPQHF. CDR3 bases: TGTGCCAGCAGCGTAGACGGAGATCAGCCCCAGCATTTT.

The chain joins TRBV5-1 to TRBJ2-3; D may be TRBD2 (5 bases). Trimming stripped 0 bases from V and 0 bases from J, with 11 bases between. Looked up from germline, CDR1 is SGHRS and CDR2 is YFSETQ. CDR3 size: 16 residues. The CDR3: CASSLGVWTSTDTQYF. The CDR3 nucleotides are TGCGCCAGCAGCTTGGGTGTCTGGACTAGCACAGATACGCAGTATTTT.

With regard to this clone: Being one base from a much bigger clone, this may be a read error. This specimen includes other DNA sequences encoding the same CDR3. In nucleotides, the CDR3 is TGTGCCAGCAGCTTAGAGGGTTATGGCTACACCTTC. It codes for CASSLEGYGYTF. The chain couples TRBV7-9 to TRBJ1-2; no reliable D call. Between the trimmed V and J ends, which lost 1 base and 5 bases, there was a span of 5 bases. CDR3 size: 12 residues. CDR1 is SEHNR and CDR2 is FQNEAQ in the germline V gene (reference sequence).

The chain carries TRBV7-9 and TRBJ2-1; 7 nucleotides match TRBD1. V lost 5 bases to trimming and J lost 7 bases; unmatched junction nucleotides: 11. The CDR3 extends over 15 amino acids. Germline-derived CDR1 and CDR2 are SEHNR and FQNEAQ (reference sequence). This chain's CDR3 is CASSPGGSRWNEQFF. CDR3 in DNA: TGTGCCAGCAGCCCAGGGGGAAGTAGATGGAATGAGCAGTTCTTC.

The rearrangement uses TRBV7-8 and TRBJ2-2; 8 nucleotides align to TRBD1. This CDR3 has 17 amino acids. V dropped 5 bases and J dropped 1; count of bases not matched to a gene: 9. CDR1 and CDR2 from the germline V gene are SGHVS and FQNEAQ. CDR3 bases: TGTGCCAGCAGCCTAGGAGCCGGGACAGGGAACACCGGGGAGCTGTTTTTT. Translated, it gives CASSLGAGTGNTGELFF.

The CDR3 spells CASIQTGANYGYTF. The CDR3 nucleotides are TGTGCCAGCATCCAAACGGGGGCTAACTATGGCTACACCTTC. The chain recombines TRBV2 with TRBJ1-2, with a possible D match to TRBD1 (5 bases). The length of the CDR3 is 14 residues. Trimming took 7 bases from V and 0 from J, leaving 12 bases between them. From germline, CDR1 is SNHLY and CDR2 FYNNEI. The variable domain in full, completed from reference TRBV2 and TRBJ1-2, reads EPEVTQTPSHQVTQMGQEVILRCVPISNHLYFYWYRQILGQKVEFLVSFYNNEISEKSEIFDDQFSVERPDGSNFTLKIRSTKLEDSAMYFCASIQTGANYGYTFGSGTRLTVV.

This rearrangement joins TRBV7-9 to TRBJ2-3, with D possibly matching TRBD2 (6 bases). The CDR3 loop spans 15 amino acids. Trimming cost V 3 bases and J 8 bases, with 18 bases left between them. Germline CDR1 is SEHNR and CDR2 is FQNEAQ (reference sequence). The CDR3 bases are TGTGCCAGCAGCTTGATTAGTGCAAGGCGGGGTACGCAGTATTTT. It translates to CASSLISARRGTQYF. The full variable domain, with the rest looked up from reference TRBV7-9 and TRBJ2-3, is DTGVSQNPRHKITKRGQNVTFRCDPISEHNRLYWYRQTLGQGPEFLTYFQNEAQLEKSRLLSDRFSAERPKGSFSTLEIQRTEQGDSAMYLCASSLISARRGTQYFGPGTRLTVL.

Comments on this clone: This likely traces to a read error, being one base from a far larger clone. V usage is TRBV29-1 and J usage is TRBJ1-2; D gene unclear. With 3 bases removed from V and 7 bases from J, the gap between germline ends came to 0 bases. Germline V gene data show CDR1 as SQVTM and CDR2 as ANQGSEA. The CDR3 has 8 amino acids. The CDR3 DNA reads TGCAGCGTTGATGGCTACACCTTC. It is translated as CSVDGYTF.

This chain links TRBV6-6 with TRBJ2-7; the match to TRBD1 covers 7 bases. Germline V gene sequence: CDR1 MNHNY, CDR2 SVGAGI (reference sequence). The V gene end was trimmed by 0 bases and the J gene end by 3 bases; junction bases not matched to a gene: 8. This CDR3 has 16 amino acids. The CDR3 DNA is TGTGCCAGCAGTTACTCGAGAGGGAGACAGGGCTACGAGCAGTACTTC. Translating it yields CASSYSRGRQGYEQYF.

Comments on this clone: A read error may explain this, as a much larger clone is one base away. The same CDR3 also results from other DNA sequences found in this sample. The rearrangement uses TRBV5-1 and TRBJ2-7; D not certain. From germline, CDR1 is SGHRS and CDR2 YFSETQ. This CDR3 is built from 12 residues. Between the trimmed V and J ends, which lost 0 bases and 2 bases, there was a span of 3 bases. CDR3 sequence (DNA): TGCGCCAGCAGCTTGGGGACCTACGAGCAGTACTTC. Translation gives CASSLGTYEQYF.

The rearrangement uses TRBV5-6 and TRBJ1-1; no clear D gene. Trimming stripped 0 bases from V and 11 bases from J, with 11 bases between. This CDR3 region has 12 residues. Germline V gene sequence: CDR1 SGHDT, CDR2 YYEEEE. The DNA for the CDR3 is TGTGCCAGCAGCTTGGGAACGCGTGGGGCTTTCTTT. Translated, it gives CASSLGTRGAFF. Complete variable domain (other parts from reference TRBV5-6 and TRBJ1-1): DAGVTQSPTHLIKTRGQQVTLRCSPKSGHDTVSWYQQALGQGPQFIFQYYEEEERQRGNFPDRFSGHQFPNYSSELNVNALLLGDSALYLCASSLGTRGAFFGQGTRLTVV.

The chain has TRBV11-2 and TRBJ1-3; 7 bases agree with TRBD1. Germline V gives CDR1 SGHAT, CDR2 FQNNGV. V shed 5 bases, J shed 2 bases, and the junction held 3 bases outside the gene matches. The CDR3 is 14 amino acids. CDR3 protein: CASSEDRAGNTIYF. Here the CDR3 DNA reads TGTGCCAGCAGCGAAGACAGGGCTGGAAACACCATATATTTT. The full variable domain, completed using reference TRBV11-2 and TRBJ1-3, is EAGVAQSPRYKIIEKRQSVAFWCNPISGHATLYWYQQILGQGPKLLIQFQNNGVVDDSQLPKDRFSAERLKGVDSTLKIQPAKLEDSAVYLCASSEDRAGNTIYFGEGSWLTVV.

This clone was detected only once. The rearrangement joins TRBV15 to TRBJ2-7; the D gene is possibly TRBD1 (5 bases). There are 12 residues in the CDR3. Between the trimmed V and J ends, which lost 4 bases and 4 bases, there was a span of 8 bases. CDR1 and CDR2 from the germline V gene are LNHNV and YYDKDF (reference sequence). The chain's CDR3 is CATSMWTYEQYF. CDR3 nucleotides: TGTGCCACCAGCATGTGGACATACGAGCAGTACTTC.

This clone occurred a few times. The rearrangement uses TRBV19 and TRBJ2-6, with 8 bases fitting TRBD1. J gave up 1 base and V 7 bases, and 9 bases lay outside the gene matches. Looked up from germline, CDR1 is LNHDA and CDR2 is SQIVND (reference sequence). This CDR3 comprises 17 residues. CDR3: CASTHGQGRSGANVLTF. The CDR3 DNA follows: TGTGCCAGTACCCATGGACAGGGAAGGTCTGGGGCCAACGTCCTGACTTTC.

This clone was detected a few times. The V gene is TRBV28, the J gene TRBJ1-4, with D tentatively TRBD1 (6 bases). V lost 7 bases, J lost 10 bases, and 25 bases lay in between. CDR3 length equals 16 residues. Per germline, CDR1 MDHEN and CDR2 SYDVKM. Here the CDR3 reads CASTGPGARPGGKLFF. CDR3 nucleotides: TGTGCCAGCACAGGACCGGGGGCGCGACCTGGTGGAAAACTGTTTTTT.

V gene TRBV5-4 combines with J gene TRBJ1-1, with 7 bases that match TRBD1. The V gene end was trimmed by 4 bases and the J gene end by 4 bases; junction bases not matched to a gene: 7. The CDR3 length is 14 residues. Per the germline V gene, CDR1 is SGHNT and CDR2 is YYREEE (reference sequence). CDR3 sequence reads: CASSREGGRTEAFF. In DNA form, the CDR3 reads TGTGCCAGCAGCCGGGAAGGGGGCCGCACTGAAGCTTTCTTT.

This chain joins TRBV7-6 and TRBJ2-2; D gene ambiguous. The V end lost 1 base, the J end lost 3 bases, and 3 bases lay between the germline ends. The CDR3 extends over 13 amino acids. Germline values: CDR1 SGHVS, CDR2 FNYEAQ. The CDR3 loop reads CASSLGHTGELFF. The CDR3 coding sequence is TGTGCCAGCAGCTTAGGTCACACCGGGGAGCTGTTTTTT.

V usage is TRBV11-2 and J usage is TRBJ2-3; possibly TRBD2 for D (6 bases). The CDR3 length is 16 residues. The V end lost 0 bases, the J end lost 5 bases, and 15 bases lay between the germline ends. Germline assignment: CDR1 SGHAT and CDR2 FQNNGV. CDR3 coding DNA: TGTGCCAGCAGCTTAGAAAATTGGAGGGCGGTAGATACGCAGTATTTT. Translation gives CASSLENWRAVDTQYF.

CDR3 nucleotide sequence: TGTGCCAGCAGCTTTGATCAGGGCGGGAGTGGAACAGATACGCAGTATTTT. Its translation is CASSFDQGGSGTDTQYF. The chain is built from TRBV7-3 and TRBJ2-3; 7 bases are a match to TRBD2. The germline gives CDR1 SGHTA, CDR2 FQGTGA. The CDR3 loop spans 17 amino acids. Trimming took 3 bases from V and 3 from J; bases not matched to a gene: 12.

This chain's CDR3 is CASSLSAGANVLTF. The DNA of the CDR3 is TGTGCCAGCAGTCTAAGTGCTGGGGCCAACGTCCTGACTTTC. V usage is TRBV28 and J usage is TRBJ2-6; D is unresolved. The CDR3 runs to 14 residues. The ends were cut back, 5 bases at V and 2 bases at J, with 7 bases in the middle. The V gene's germline CDR1 is MDHEN and CDR2 SYDVKM.